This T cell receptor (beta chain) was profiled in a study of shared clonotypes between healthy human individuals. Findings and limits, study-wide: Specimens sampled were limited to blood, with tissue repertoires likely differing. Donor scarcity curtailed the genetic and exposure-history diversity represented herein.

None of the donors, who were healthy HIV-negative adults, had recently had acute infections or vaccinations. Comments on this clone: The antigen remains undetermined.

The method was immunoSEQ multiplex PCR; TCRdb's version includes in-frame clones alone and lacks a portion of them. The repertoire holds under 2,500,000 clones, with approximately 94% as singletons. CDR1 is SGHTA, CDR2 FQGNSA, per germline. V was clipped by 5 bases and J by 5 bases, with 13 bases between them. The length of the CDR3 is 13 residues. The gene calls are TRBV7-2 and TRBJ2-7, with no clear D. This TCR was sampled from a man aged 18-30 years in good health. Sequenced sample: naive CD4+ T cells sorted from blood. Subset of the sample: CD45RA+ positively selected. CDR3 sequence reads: CASSRQVPDEQYF. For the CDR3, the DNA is TGTGCCAGCAGCCGGCAGGTCCCGGACGAGCAGTACTTC.